This record looks at one TCR beta chain sequence and its context. Antigen unknown. CDR1 and CDR2 (germline): SGHRS, YFSETQ. Trimming at V came to 4 bases and at J to 3 bases, leaving 15 bases not matched to a gene. The CDR3 extends over 18 amino acids. The source of the sample is a study of blood T cells in healthy people across ages. Study at large: The template switching approach captured approximately one barcoded beta molecule for every two T cells.

Study-level results: Both higher diversity and more naive CD4+ cells marked long-lived donors when set against aged donors. The diversity estimates, figures obtained from one million T cells, were considered underestimates.

Through a sample-barcoded 5' primer and a J-beta primer mix, a second PCR was run for about 6 to 11 cycles. TCRdb re-derived calls from the 5' RACE reads in MiXCR, one entry per CDR3 protein. The sample includes 600,000 to 650,000 distinct CDR3 sequences, about 53% of them seen just once. The clonotype was recovered from a man aged 55 to 70 in good health. The sequenced sample was blood. The chain employs TRBV5-1 and TRBJ1-5, with 8 bases matching TRBD1. DNA for the CDR3: TGCGCCAGCAGCCTAAACCCATCCGAGGACAGGGACAATCAGCCCCAGCATTTT. Translating gives CASSLNPSEDRDNQPQHF.